One and the same sample provided the 24 T cell receptor beta chains below, sequenced in a study of immune characterization of retroperitoneal liposarcoma. TCRdb redid the calling of the PCR reads with MiXCR, one entry per CDR3 protein. The data contain roughly 3,800 distinct CDR3 sequences, approximately 30% of them singletons. The sequenced sample was blood. The source is a female donor with retroperitoneal liposarcoma.

In its sample, this clonotype is medium-sized. This chain links TRBV12-3 or TRBV12-4 with TRBJ2-5; D might be TRBD2 (5 bases). Trimming removed 3 bases from V and 5 bases from J, with 10 bases in between. CDR3 length: 13 residues. DNA for the CDR3: TGTGCCAGCAGTTTCTCCGGGGTTGAGACCCAGTACTTC. Its protein product is CASSFSGVETQYF.

In its sample, this clonotype ranks as large. The chain's CDR3 is CASSYSLRRTDTQYF. The DNA of the CDR3 is TGTGCCAGCAGTTACTCTCTCAGACGCACAGATACGCAGTATTTT. This rearrangement joins TRBV6-6 to TRBJ2-3, with no clear D. This CDR3 is 15 amino acids long. Trimming cost V 0 bases and J 1 base, with 8 bases left between them. Germline lookup yields CDR1 MNHNY and CDR2 SVGAGI (reference sequence).

This clonotype rates as medium-sized (0.01 to 0.1%). The V gene is TRBV27, the J gene TRBJ2-5; D ambiguous. Germline CDR1 MNHEY, CDR2 SMNVEV (reference sequence). Trimming cost V 5 bases and J 4 bases, with 17 bases left between them. The CDR3 is 15 residues long. The CDR3 sequence: CASSRRVAVGETQYF. In DNA form, the CDR3 reads TGTGCCAGCAGTCGTCGGGTGGCCGTGGGAGAGACCCAGTACTTC.

The sample holds a few counts of this clonotype. CDR3 region: CASSLRTKEETQYF. The CDR3 DNA reads as TGTGCCAGCAGCTTACGGACTAAGGAAGAGACCCAGTACTTC. V gene TRBV11-2 combines with J gene TRBJ2-5, with TRBD2 as a possible D gene (6 bases). V lost 2 bases and J 3 bases, leaving 10 bases between the germline ends. Per germline, CDR1 SGHAT and CDR2 FQNNGV. CDR3 size: 14 residues.

This clonotype has just a few counts. The rearrangement uses TRBV6-6 and TRBJ2-1, with D tentatively TRBD1 (5 bases). The J call may be mistaken, given a closer DNA end match to TRBJ2-7. This CDR3 is 14 amino acids long. From germline, CDR1 is MNHNY and CDR2 SVGAGI (reference sequence). CDR3 loop: CASSYRGQSYEQYF. In DNA form, the CDR3 reads TGTGCCAGCAGTTACAGGGGCCAGTCCTACGAGCAGTACTTC.

V is TRBV27 and J is TRBJ2-5; TRBD2 matches 11 bases. V was clipped by 5 bases and J by 3 bases; unmatched bases: 8. Germline CDR1 reads MNHEY; CDR2 reads SMNVEV (reference sequence). The CDR3 runs 16 residues. The CDR3 region has the DNA TGTGCCAGCAGTAAGAAACTAGCGGGAGCCGAAGAGACCCAGTACTTC. Amino acid sequence: CASSKKLAGAEETQYF.

The J gene is TRBJ1-6, the V gene TRBV12-3 or TRBV12-4; the D is unclear. This CDR3 region has 14 residues. V dropped 6 bases and J dropped 5 bases, with 11 bases sitting between them. The CDR3 coding sequence is TGTGCCAGCAGGCTGTGGGTGGATAATTCACCCCTCCACTTT. Residues: CASRLWVDNSPLHF.

This clonotype was seen once. The CDR3 does not close with the conserved phenylalanine or tryptophan, likely indicating a read error. It is unclear where the CDR3 begins or ends on the DNA, so no DNA is shown, and the CDR3 is as TCRdb lists it. This chain uses TRBV6-1 with TRBJ2-3; the DNA was not compared with TRBD2, the D call given in the table. Inclusive of both ends, the CDR3 amounts to 13 amino acids. From germline, CDR1 is MNHNS and CDR2 SASEGT. CDR3: CASSEGLATSSSS.

In this sample, this clonotype is large. The chain couples TRBV6-1 to TRBJ2-5; D is uncertain. The J call may be mistaken, given a closer DNA end match to TRBJ2-7. CDR3 length: 13 residues. Germline CDR1 and CDR2: MNHNS and SASEGT. In DNA, the CDR3 is TGTGCCAGCATTGTGGACCACCCCTACGAGCAGTACTTC. Translated, it gives CASIVDHPYEQYF.

This clonotype is medium-sized within its sample. The chain joins TRBV6-1 to TRBJ2-1, with D possibly matching TRBD2 (6 bases). The CDR3 runs to 11 residues. Germline V gives CDR1 MNHNS, CDR2 SASEGT. The V end lost 11 bases, the J end lost 8 bases, and 13 bases lay between the germline ends. The CDR3 loop is CAGGVVDEQFF. Here the CDR3 DNA reads TGTGCCGGCGGGGTGGTGGATGAGCAGTTCTTC.

The chain joins TRBV12-3 or TRBV12-4 to TRBJ2-1; D gene unclear. The DNA end lines up better with TRBJ2-7; the J call may be wrong. This CDR3 comprises 11 residues. The CDR3 DNA reads TGTGCCAGCAGTTTGGTGAGTGAGCAGTACTTC. It encodes CASSLVSEQYF.

This clonotype was counted a few times. The chain uses TRBV5-1 and TRBJ2-3, with 7 bases fitting TRBD1. CDR1 SGHRS and CDR2 YFSETQ come from the germline V gene. J was trimmed by 0 bases and V by 4 bases; bases with no gene match: 5. The length of the CDR3 is 15 residues. The CDR3, as DNA: TGCGCCAGCAGCGTTGGCAGGGGGAGCACAGATACGCAGTATTTT. Its protein product is CASSVGRGSTDTQYF.

This clonotype was seen once. This chain joins TRBV5-4 and TRBJ2-1, with 9 bases lining up with TRBD2. CDR3 size: 15 residues. CDR1 and CDR2 (germline): SGHNT, YYREEE (reference sequence). Germline trimming cut 0 bases from V and 13 bases from J; bases unmatched to any gene: 11. The CDR3 sequence is CASSLDGSGGKTQFF. CDR3 in DNA: TGTGCCAGCAGCTTGGATGGTAGCGGGGGTAAGACCCAGTTCTTC. The whole variable domain, filled in from reference TRBV5-4 and TRBJ2-1, reads ETGVTQSPTHLIKTRGQQVTLRCSSQSGHNTVSWYQQALGQGPQFIFQYYREEENGRGNFPPRFSGLQFPNYSSELNVNALELDDSALYLCASSLDGSGGKTQFFGPGTRLTVL.

This clonotype is judged medium-sized. The chain joins TRBV27 to TRBJ1-2, with D tentatively TRBD1 (6 bases). The germline V gene encodes CDR1 MNHEY and CDR2 SMNVEV (reference sequence). The CDR3 totals 16 residues. V shed 5 bases and J shed 2 bases, with 18 bases lying between them. The CDR3 nucleotides read TGTGCCAGCAGTCTCGCGGGACAAATAGGAAACTATGGCTACACCTTC. It encodes CASSLAGQIGNYGYTF.

The J gene is TRBJ1-5, the V gene TRBV12-3 or TRBV12-4; TRBD1 matches 9 bases. The CDR3 totals 13 residues. After removal of 8 bases from V and 9 bases from J, the junction contained 8 bases not matched to a gene. Written as DNA, the CDR3 is TGTGCCAGCGGCACCGGACAGGGGTCGCCCCAGCATTTT. Protein product: CASGTGQGSPQHF.

The rearrangement links TRBV28 to TRBJ2-1; unclear D gene. CDR1 and CDR2 from the germline V gene are MDHEN and SYDVKM. CDR3 length: 12 amino acids. Deletions cut 6 bases from V and 9 bases from J, with 12 bases between. The CDR3 protein is CASRTRVGEQFF. The DNA of the CDR3 is TGTGCCAGCAGGACAAGGGTTGGTGAGCAGTTCTTC. The whole variable domain, remainder taken from reference TRBV28 and TRBJ2-1, is DVKVTQSSRYLVKRTGEKVFLECVQDMDHENMFWYRQDPGLGLRLIYFSYDVKMKEKGDIPEGYSVSREKKERFSLILESASTNQTSMYLCASRTRVGEQFFGPGTRLTVL.

This chain joins TRBV12-3 or TRBV12-4 and TRBJ2-5; no firm D call. The CDR3 totals 13 residues. Trimming left V 3 bases short and J 1 base short, with 6 bases between. The CDR3 DNA is TGTGCCAGCAGTTTGTCTACCCAAGAGACCCAGTACTTC. It encodes CASSLSTQETQYF.

V gene TRBV10-3 combines with J gene TRBJ1-5, with 8 bases aligning to TRBD1. CDR1 is ENHRY and CDR2 is SYGVKD in the germline V gene. This CDR3 contains 14 residues. V lost 9 bases, J lost 0 bases, and 4 bases stayed unmatched. The CDR3 is CAIGTGDSNQPQHF. The DNA for the CDR3 is TGTGCCATTGGGACAGGAGATAGCAATCAGCCCCAGCATTTT.

By sample fraction, this clonotype is large. The chain recombines TRBV6-1 with TRBJ2-1; D not resolved. The DNA end is a closer match to TRBJ2-7, so the J assignment may be wrong. The germline V gene has CDR1 MNHNS and CDR2 SASEGT. The CDR3 is made up of 13 amino acids. This CDR3 is CASTPGSSYEQYF. In nucleotides, the CDR3 is TGTGCCAGCACCCCGGGCAGCTCCTACGAGCAGTACTTC.

In its sample, this clonotype was seen a few times. V is TRBV7-2 and J is TRBJ2-5; 8 bases agree with TRBD2. After removal of 5 bases from V and 6 bases from J, the junction contained 8 bases not matched to a gene. The length of the CDR3 is 14 residues. The germline gives CDR1 SGHTA, CDR2 FQGNSA. The CDR3, as DNA: TGTGCCAGCAGCCCCCAACGGGGGGGAAAGACCCAGTACTTC. This gives the protein CASSPQRGGKTQYF.

This clonotype ranks as medium-sized (0.01 to 0.1%). CDR3 sequence: CASSGSGSYYEQYF. The CDR3 DNA reads as TGTGCCAGCAGTGGCAGCGGGAGCTATTACGAGCAGTACTTC. The chain joins TRBV25-1 to TRBJ2-5; 8 bases are a match to TRBD2. The better agreement between TRBJ2-7 and the DNA end casts doubt on the J call. This CDR3 has 14 residues. The V gene's germline CDR1 is MGHDK and CDR2 SYGVNS.

This clonotype is medium-sized within its sample. The chain couples TRBV7-2 to TRBJ2-5; 10 bases line up with TRBD2. The DNA end is a closer match to TRBJ2-7, so the J assignment may be wrong. Germline CDR1 is SGHTA and CDR2 is FQGNSA. The CDR3 runs 18 residues. The CDR3 loop is CASSLASSGSSYSYEQYF. In DNA, the CDR3 is TGTGCCAGCAGCTTAGCTTCTAGCGGGAGTTCCTACTCCTACGAGCAGTACTTC.

This sequence joins TRBV11-3 and TRBJ2-2; perhaps TRBD1 as D (6 bases). Germline assignment: CDR1 SGHNT and CDR2 YENEEA. This CDR3 spans 16 amino acids. The V end was cut by 4 bases, the J end by 0 bases, with 12 bases between. CDR3 protein: CASSSQTGSNTGELFF. CDR3 nucleotides: TGTGCCAGCAGCTCTCAGACAGGATCGAACACCGGGGAGCTGTTTTTT.

A few counts support this clonotype. This chain connects TRBV6-1 to TRBJ2-7; 9 bases are shared with TRBD1. Germline trimming cut 8 bases from V and 1 base from J; bases unmatched to any gene: 9. CDR1 and CDR2 from the germline V gene are MNHNS and SASEGT. The CDR3 spans 15 residues. This chain's CDR3 is CASSPWDRVSYEQYF. The CDR3 bases are TGTGCCAGCTCCCCCTGGGACAGGGTGTCCTACGAGCAGTACTTC.